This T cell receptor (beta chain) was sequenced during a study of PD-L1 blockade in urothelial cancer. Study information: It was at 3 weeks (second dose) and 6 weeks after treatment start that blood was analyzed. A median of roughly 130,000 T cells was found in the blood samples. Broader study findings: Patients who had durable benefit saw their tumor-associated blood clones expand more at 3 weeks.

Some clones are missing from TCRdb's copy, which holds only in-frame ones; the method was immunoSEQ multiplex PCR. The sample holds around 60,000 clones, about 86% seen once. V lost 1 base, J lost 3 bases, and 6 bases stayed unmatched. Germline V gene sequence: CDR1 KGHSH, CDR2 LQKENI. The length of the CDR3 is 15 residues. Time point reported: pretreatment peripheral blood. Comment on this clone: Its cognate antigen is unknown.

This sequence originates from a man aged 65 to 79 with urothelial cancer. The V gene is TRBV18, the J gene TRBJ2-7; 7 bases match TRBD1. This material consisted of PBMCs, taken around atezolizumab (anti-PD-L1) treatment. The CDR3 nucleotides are TGTGCCAGCTCACCACTCCCACAGGGGATCTACGAGCAGTACTTC. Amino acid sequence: CASSPLPQGIYEQYF.